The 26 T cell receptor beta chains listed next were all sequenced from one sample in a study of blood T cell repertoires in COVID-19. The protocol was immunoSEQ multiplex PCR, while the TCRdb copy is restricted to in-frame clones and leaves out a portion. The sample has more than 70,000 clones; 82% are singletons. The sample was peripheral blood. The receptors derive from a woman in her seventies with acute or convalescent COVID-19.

The DNA for the CDR3 is TGTGCCAGCTCAGCAGCGGGGGTCTACAATGAGCAGTTCTTC. This translates into CASSAAGVYNEQFF. J is TRBJ2-1 and V is TRBV18, with 8 bases identical to TRBD2. CDR3 length: 14 amino acids. The V and J ends lost 5 bases and 3 bases, in that order; junction bases with no gene match: 3. Germline loops: CDR1 KGHSH, CDR2 LQKENI.

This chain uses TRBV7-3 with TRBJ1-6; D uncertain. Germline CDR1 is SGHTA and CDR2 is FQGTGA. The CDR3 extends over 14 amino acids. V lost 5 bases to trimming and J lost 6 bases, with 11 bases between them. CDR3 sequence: CASSPTGSNSPLHF. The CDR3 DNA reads TGTGCCAGCAGCCCAACGGGAAGTAATTCACCCCTCCACTTT.

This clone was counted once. CDR3 nucleotides: TGCGCCAGCAGCTTGACGGGAGTCCCCACAGATACGCAGTATTTT. Translation gives CASSLTGVPTDTQYF. The chain has TRBV5-1 and TRBJ2-3; possibly TRBD2 for D (6 bases). The V end lost 1 base, the J end lost 2 bases, and 11 bases lay between the germline ends. Germline loops: CDR1 SGHRS, CDR2 YFSETQ. This CDR3 comprises 15 residues.

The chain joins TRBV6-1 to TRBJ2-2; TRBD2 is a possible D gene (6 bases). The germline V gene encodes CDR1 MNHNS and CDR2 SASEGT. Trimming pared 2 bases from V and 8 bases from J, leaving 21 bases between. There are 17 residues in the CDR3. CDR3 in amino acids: CASSEWAPGVWSGELFF. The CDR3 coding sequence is TGTGCCAGCAGTGAATGGGCCCCGGGAGTTTGGTCGGGGGAGCTGTTTTTT.

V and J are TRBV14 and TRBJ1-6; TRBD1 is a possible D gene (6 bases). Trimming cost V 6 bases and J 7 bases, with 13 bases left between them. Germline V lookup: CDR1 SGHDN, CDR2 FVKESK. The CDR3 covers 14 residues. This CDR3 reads CASRPGHQNSPLHF. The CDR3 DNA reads TGTGCCAGCAGACCGGGACACCAAAATTCACCCCTCCACTTT.

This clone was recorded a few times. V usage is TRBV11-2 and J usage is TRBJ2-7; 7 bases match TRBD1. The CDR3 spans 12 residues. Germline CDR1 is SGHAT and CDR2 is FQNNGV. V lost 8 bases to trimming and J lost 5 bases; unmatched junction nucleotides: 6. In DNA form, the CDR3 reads TGTGCCAGCTCAGACAGGGAAGACGAGCAGTACTTC. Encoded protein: CASSDREDEQYF.

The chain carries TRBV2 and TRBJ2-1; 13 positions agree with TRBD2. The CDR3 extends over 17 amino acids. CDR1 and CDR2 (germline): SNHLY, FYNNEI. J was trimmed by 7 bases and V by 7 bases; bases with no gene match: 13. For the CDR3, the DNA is TGTGCCAGCAAACGGGTTGGGACTAGCGGGGTAGGGAATGAGCAGTTCTTC. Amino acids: CASKRVGTSGVGNEQFF.

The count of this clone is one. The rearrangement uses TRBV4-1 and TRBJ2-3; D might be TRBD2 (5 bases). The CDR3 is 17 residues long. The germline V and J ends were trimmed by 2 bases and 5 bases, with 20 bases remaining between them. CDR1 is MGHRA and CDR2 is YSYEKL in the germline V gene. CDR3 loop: CASSQNLASSNKDTQYF. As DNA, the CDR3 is TGCGCCAGCAGCCAAAACTTGGCTAGCTCGAATAAAGATACGCAGTATTTT.

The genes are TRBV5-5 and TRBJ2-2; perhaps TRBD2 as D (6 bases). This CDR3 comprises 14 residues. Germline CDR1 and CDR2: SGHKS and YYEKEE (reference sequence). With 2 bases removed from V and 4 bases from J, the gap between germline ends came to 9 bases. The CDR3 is CASSFGGSTGELFF. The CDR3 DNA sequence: TGTGCCAGCAGCTTTGGAGGGAGCACCGGGGAGCTGTTTTTT.

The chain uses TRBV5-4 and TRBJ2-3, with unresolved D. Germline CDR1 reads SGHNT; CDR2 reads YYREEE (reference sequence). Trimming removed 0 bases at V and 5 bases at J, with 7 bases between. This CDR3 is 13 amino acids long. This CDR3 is CASSLVGGDTQYF. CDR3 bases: TGTGCCAGCAGCTTGGTCGGTGGAGATACGCAGTATTTT.

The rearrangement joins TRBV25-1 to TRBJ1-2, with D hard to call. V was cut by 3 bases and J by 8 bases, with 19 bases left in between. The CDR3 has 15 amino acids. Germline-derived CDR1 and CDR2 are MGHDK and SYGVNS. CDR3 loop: CASSEAGWESGGYTF. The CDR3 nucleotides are TGTGCCAGCAGTGAGGCCGGGTGGGAAAGCGGAGGCTACACCTTC.

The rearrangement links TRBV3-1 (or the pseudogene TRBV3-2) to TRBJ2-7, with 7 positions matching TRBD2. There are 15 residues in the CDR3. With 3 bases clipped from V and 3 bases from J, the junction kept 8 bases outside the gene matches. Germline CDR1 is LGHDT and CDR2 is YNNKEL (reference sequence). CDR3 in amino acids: CASSHQPSGNYEQYF. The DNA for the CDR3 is TGTGCCAGCAGCCACCAACCTAGCGGCAACTACGAGCAGTACTTC.

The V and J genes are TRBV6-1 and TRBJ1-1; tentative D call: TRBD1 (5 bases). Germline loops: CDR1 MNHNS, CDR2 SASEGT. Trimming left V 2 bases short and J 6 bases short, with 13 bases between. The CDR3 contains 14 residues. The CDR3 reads CASSESGGFAEAFF. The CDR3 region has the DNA TGTGCCAGCAGTGAATCCGGGGGTTTCGCTGAAGCTTTCTTT.

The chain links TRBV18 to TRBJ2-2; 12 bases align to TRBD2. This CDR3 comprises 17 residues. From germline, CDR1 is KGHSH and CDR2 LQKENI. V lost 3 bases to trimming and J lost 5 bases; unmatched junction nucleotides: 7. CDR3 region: CASSPVGTSGRTGELFF. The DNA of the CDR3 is TGTGCCAGCTCACCGGTGGGAACTAGCGGGAGGACCGGGGAGCTGTTTTTT.

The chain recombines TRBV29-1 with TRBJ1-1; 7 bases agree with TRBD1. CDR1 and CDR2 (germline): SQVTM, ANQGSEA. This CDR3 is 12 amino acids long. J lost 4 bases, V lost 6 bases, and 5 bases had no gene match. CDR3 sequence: CSVNRGATEAFF. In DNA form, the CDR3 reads TGCAGCGTGAACAGGGGAGCCACTGAAGCTTTCTTT.

CDR3 coding DNA: TGTGCCTGGAATGGGGAGAATCAGCCCCAGCATTTT. Its protein product is CAWNGENQPQHF. The genes are TRBV30 and TRBJ1-5, with D uncertain. V was trimmed by 4 bases and J by 4 bases, leaving 8 bases between them. Looked up from germline, CDR1 is GTSNPN and CDR2 is SVGIG (reference sequence). The CDR3 totals 12 residues.

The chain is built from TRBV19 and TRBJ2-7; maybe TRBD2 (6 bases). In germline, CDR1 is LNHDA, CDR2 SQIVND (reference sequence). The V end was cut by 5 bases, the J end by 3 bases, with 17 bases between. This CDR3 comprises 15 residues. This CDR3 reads CASSSGGAQSYEQYF. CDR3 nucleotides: TGTGCCAGTAGTTCGGGCGGGGCGCAGAGCTACGAGCAGTACTTC.

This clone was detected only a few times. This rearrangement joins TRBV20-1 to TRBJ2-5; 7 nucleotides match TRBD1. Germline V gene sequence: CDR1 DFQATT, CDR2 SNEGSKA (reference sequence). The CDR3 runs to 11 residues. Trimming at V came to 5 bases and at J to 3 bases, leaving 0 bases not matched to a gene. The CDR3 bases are TGCAGTGCTGGACAGGAAGAGACCCAGTACTTC. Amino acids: CSAGQEETQYF.

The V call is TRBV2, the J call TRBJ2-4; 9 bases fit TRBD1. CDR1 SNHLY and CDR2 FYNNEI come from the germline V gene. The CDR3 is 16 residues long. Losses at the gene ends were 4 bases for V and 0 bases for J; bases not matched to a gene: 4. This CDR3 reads CASSAGQGLAKNIQYF. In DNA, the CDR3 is TGTGCCAGCAGTGCGGGACAGGGATTAGCCAAAAACATTCAGTACTTC.

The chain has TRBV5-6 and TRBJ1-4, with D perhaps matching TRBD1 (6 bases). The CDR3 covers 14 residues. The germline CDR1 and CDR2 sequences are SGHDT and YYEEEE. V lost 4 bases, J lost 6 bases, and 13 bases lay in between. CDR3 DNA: TGTGCCAGCAGCGTGGGACACATGGATGAAAAACTGTTTTTT. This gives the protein CASSVGHMDEKLFF.

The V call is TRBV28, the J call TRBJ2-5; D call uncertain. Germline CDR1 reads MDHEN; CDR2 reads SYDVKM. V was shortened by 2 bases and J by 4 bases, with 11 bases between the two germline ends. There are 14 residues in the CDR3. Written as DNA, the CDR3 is TGTGCCAGCAGTTTAAGCTTACCCTCAGAGACCCAGTACTTC. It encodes CASSLSLPSETQYF.

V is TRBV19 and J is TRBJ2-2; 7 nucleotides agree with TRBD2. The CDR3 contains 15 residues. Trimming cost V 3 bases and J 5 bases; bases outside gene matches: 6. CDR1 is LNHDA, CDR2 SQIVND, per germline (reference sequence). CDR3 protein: CASSIGGSLTGELFF. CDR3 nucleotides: TGTGCCAGTAGTATTGGCGGGAGTTTGACCGGGGAGCTGTTTTTT.

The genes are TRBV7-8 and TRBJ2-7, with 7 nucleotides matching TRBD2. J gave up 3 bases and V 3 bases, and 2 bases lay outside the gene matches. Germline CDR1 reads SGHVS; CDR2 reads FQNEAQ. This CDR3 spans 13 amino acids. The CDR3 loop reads CASSFTSVYEQYF. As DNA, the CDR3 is TGTGCCAGCAGCTTCACTAGCGTCTACGAGCAGTACTTC. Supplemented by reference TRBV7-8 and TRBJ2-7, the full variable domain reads GAGVSQSPRYKVAKRGQDVALRCDPISGHVSLFWYQQALGQGPEFLTYFQNEAQLDKSGLPSDRFFAERPEGSVSTLKIQRTQQEDSAVYLCASSFTSVYEQYFGPGTRLTVT.

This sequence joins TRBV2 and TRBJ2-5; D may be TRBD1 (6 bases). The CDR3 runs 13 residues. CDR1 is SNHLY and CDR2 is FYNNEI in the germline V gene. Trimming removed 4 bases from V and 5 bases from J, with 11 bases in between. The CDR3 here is CASSVVQGETQYF. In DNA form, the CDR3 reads TGTGCCAGCAGTGTTGTTCAGGGGGAGACCCAGTACTTC. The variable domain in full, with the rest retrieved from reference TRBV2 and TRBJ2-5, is EPEVTQTPSHQVTQMGQEVILRCVPISNHLYFYWYRQILGQKVEFLVSFYNNEISEKSEIFDDQFSVERPDGSNFTLKIRSTKLEDSAMYFCASSVVQGETQYFGPGTRLLVL.

CDR3 loop: CASSQDRTGNEQFF. In DNA form, the CDR3 reads TGTGCCAGCAGCCAAGATCGGACAGGGAATGAGCAGTTCTTC. This chain connects TRBV3-1 (or the pseudogene TRBV3-2) to TRBJ2-1; 8 bases align to TRBD1. The ends lost 0 bases at V and 7 bases at J; junction bases unmatched: 2. CDR3 length: 14 amino acids. Germline assignment: CDR1 LGHDT and CDR2 YNNKEL (reference sequence).

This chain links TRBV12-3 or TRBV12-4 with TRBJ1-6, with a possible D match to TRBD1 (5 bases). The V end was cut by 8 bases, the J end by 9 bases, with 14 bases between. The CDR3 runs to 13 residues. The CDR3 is CASSLGGGSPLHF. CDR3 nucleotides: TGTGCCAGCTCCCTCGGGGGTGGTTCACCCCTCCACTTT.